This T cell receptor beta chain derives from a study of T-cell reconstitution after alpha-beta-depleted transplantation in children (dated by TCRdb to about 2016). Context from the whole study: The study quantitatively tracked T-cell immune reconstitution after TCRalphabeta/CD19-depleted allogeneic hematopoietic cell transplantation in children using TCR repertoire profiling. The research as a whole found: The apparently early alphabetaT-cell count recovery about two months after transplant was reportedly dependent on only several hundred rapidly expanded clones derived from non-depleted graft cells. In some patients, high TCRbeta diversity at day 60 was attributed to recipient T cells and intrathymic progenitors that had survived conditioning. Over the following months the frequencies of hyperexpanded clones went down, and after one year T-cell counts and TCRbeta diversity were mostly credited to newly produced T cells.

A word on this clonotype: This receptor's antigen is unknown. Per-base quality was not reported, and no clone a single base away is much larger than it.

Including the terminal cysteine and phenylalanine, the CDR3 comprises 14 residues. Only the CDR3 part of the read is kept: 42 bases, read in frame from the first base. CDR1 and CDR2, looked up from the germline V gene (reference sequence), are DFQATT and SNEGSKA. V loses 4 bases, J loses 7 bases, and the germline ends lie 20 bases apart. Library preparation employed PCR. Reads for this sample came from an Illumina HiSeq 2500. TCR library preparation used molecular barcoding, with unique molecular identifiers applied to normalize quantification of the TCRbeta repertoire. The raw public data were reprocessed by TCRdb itself: fastp quality trimming at Q25, MiXCR clonotype calling, in-frame beta chains only. Records with the same CDR3 protein are collapsed into one entry carrying the most frequent genes and DNA. Present in this sample are about 980,000 distinct CDR3 sequences, roughly 29% of which were seen just once. The ten largest account for 28% of the sample.

The treatment or condition label, as the study defines it: allogeneic hematopoietic cell transplantation with graft depleted of TCRalphabeta T cells and CD19 B cells. The transplant recipients were children given TCRalphabeta/CD19-depleted allogeneic hematopoietic cell grafts. This TCR was recovered from a boy under two years old who had a stem cell transplant for SCID, so the T cells may come from the graft donor. The sequence links TRBV20-1 to TRBJ2-7; matching of 6 bases hints at TRBD2 as the D gene. The specimen comprised PBMCs, mostly from graft donor cells, sampled 360 days after TCRalphabeta/CD19-depleted stem cell transplant. The CDR3 protein sequence reads: CSAKLGLGTGEQYF. The nucleotide sequence reads TGCAGTGCTAAGCTGGGACTCGGTACGGGGGAGCAGTACTTC.